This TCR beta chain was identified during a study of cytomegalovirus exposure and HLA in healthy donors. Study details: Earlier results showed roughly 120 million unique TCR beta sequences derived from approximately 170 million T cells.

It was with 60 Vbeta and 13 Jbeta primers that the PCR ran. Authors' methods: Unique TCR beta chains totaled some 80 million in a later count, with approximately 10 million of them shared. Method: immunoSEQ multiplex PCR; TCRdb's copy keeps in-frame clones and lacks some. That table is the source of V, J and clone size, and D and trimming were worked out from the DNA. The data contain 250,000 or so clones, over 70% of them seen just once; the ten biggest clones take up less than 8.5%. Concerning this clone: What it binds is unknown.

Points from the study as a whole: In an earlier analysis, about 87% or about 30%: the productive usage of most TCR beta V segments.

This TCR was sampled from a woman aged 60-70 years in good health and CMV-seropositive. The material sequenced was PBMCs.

The CDR3 reads CASSYSPSPGADTQYF. The CDR3 nucleotides read TGTGCCAGCAGTTACTCTCCCAGCCCGGGGGCAGATACGCAGTATTTT. V usage is TRBV6-5 and J usage is TRBJ2-3; possible D gene TRBD2, 6 bases. The V end was cut by 0 bases, the J end by 4 bases, with 14 bases between. Germline loops: CDR1 MNHEY, CDR2 SVGAGI. This CDR3 is 16 amino acids long.